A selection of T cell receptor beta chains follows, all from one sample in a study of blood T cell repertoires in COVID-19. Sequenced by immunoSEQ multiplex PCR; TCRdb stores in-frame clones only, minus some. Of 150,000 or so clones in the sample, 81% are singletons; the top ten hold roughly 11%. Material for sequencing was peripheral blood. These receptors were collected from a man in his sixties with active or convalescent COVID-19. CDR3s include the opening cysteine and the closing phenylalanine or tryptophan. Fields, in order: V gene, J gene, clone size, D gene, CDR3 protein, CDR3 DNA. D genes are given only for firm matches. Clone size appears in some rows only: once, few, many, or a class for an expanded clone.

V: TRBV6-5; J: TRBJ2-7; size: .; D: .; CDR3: CASTPMVLGSYEQYF; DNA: TGTGCCAGCACCCCTATGGTCCTAGGCTCTTACGAGCAGTACTTC
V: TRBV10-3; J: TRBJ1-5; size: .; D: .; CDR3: CAISESNAGNQPQHF; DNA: TGTGCCATCAGTGAGTCGAACGCGGGCAATCAGCCCCAGCATTTT
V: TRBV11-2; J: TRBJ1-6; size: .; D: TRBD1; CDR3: CASSLDGDRGAPLHF; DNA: TGTGCCAGCAGCTTAGATGGGGACAGGGGGGCACCCCTCCACTTT
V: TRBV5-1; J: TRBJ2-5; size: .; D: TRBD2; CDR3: CASSLEFRREAETQYF; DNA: TGCGCCAGCAGCTTGGAGTTTAGGCGGGAGGCGGAGACCCAGTACTTC
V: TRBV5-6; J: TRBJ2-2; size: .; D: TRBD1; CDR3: CASSLAGTGATGELFF; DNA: TGTGCCAGCAGCTTGGCCGGGACAGGGGCCACCGGGGAGCTGTTTTTT
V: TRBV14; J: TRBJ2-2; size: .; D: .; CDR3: CASSPNRNTGELFF; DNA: TGTGCCAGCAGCCCGAACAGGAACACCGGGGAGCTGTTTTTT
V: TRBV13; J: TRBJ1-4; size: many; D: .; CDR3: CASRSGSEKLFF; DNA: TGTGCCAGCAGATCAGGCTCTGAAAAACTGTTTTTT
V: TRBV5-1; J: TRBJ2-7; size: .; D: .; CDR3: CASSLGTANYEQYF; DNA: TGCGCCAGCAGCTTGGGCACAGCTAATTACGAGCAGTACTTC
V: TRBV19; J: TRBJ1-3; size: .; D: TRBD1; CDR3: CASTESTGLGNTIYF; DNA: TGTGCCAGTACCGAATCGACAGGGCTCGGAAACACCATATATTTT
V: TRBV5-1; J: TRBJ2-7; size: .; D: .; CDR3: CASTLGVASYEQYF; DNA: TGCGCCAGCACCCTAGGGGTTGCATCCTACGAGCAGTACTTC
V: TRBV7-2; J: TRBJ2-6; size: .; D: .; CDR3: CASSPNAGANVLTF; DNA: TGTGCCAGCAGCCCTAACGCCGGGGCCAACGTCCTGACTTTC
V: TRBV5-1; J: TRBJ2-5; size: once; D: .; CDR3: CASSENGYAAETQYF; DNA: TGCGCCAGCAGTGAGAACGGGTACGCAGCGGAGACCCAGTACTTC
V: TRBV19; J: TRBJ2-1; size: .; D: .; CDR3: CASSQVERGEQFF; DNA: TGTGCCAGTAGTCAAGTAGAGAGAGGTGAGCAGTTCTTC
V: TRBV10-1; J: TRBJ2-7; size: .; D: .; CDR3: CASSENAAYEQYF; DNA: TGCGCCAGCAGTGAAAACGCAGCCTACGAGCAGTACTTC
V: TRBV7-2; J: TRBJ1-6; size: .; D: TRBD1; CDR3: CASSPNAGQVNSPLHF; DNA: TGTGCCAGCAGCCCTAATGCTGGACAGGTTAATTCACCCCTCCACTTT
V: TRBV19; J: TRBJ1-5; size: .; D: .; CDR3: CASSIDRGAGQPQHF; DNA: TGTGCCAGTAGTATAGATCGGGGGGCCGGGCAGCCCCAGCATTTT
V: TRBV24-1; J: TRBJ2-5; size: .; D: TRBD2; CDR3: CATSDLTSGGQETQYF; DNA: TGTGCCACCAGTGATTTGACTAGCGGGGGCCAGGAGACCCAGTACTTC
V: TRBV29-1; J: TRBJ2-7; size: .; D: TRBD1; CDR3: CSAGQGVSYEQYF; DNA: TGCAGCGCCGGACAGGGAGTCTCCTACGAGCAGTACTTC
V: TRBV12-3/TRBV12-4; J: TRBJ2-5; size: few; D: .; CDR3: CASTTQGSETQYF; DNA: TGTGCCAGCACCACACAGGGATCAGAGACCCAGTACTTC
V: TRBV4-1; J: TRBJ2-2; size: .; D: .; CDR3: CASSQESRSNTGELFF; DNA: TGCGCCAGCAGCCAAGAGTCCAGGTCGAACACCGGGGAGCTGTTTTTT
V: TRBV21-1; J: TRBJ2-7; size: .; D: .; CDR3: CASSAPDVGRVDSYEQYF; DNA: TGTGCCAGCAGCGCGCCGGACGTGGGCAGGGTCGACTCCTACGAGCAGTACTTC
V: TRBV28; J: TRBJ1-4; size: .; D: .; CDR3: CASSAVGEKLFF; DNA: TGTGCCAGCAGCGCGGTTGGGGAAAAACTGTTTTTT
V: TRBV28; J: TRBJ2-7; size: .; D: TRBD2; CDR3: CASRPLAGEVYEQYF; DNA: TGTGCCAGCAGACCTCTAGCGGGAGAGGTATACGAGCAGTACTTC
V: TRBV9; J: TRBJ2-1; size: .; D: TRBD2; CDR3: CASSVAGWGGNEQFF; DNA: TGTGCCAGCAGCGTAGCTGGGTGGGGGGGCAATGAGCAGTTCTTC
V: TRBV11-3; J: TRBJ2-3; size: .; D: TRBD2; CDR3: CASSSGLAGSTDTQYF; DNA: TGTGCCAGCAGCTCTGGACTAGCGGGTAGCACAGATACGCAGTATTTT
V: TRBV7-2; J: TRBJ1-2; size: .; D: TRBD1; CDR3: CASSAGQGGYGYTF; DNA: TGTGCCAGCAGCGCCGGACAGGGTGGATATGGCTACACCTTC
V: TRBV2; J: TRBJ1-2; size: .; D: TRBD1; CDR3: CASSGDRVDGYTF; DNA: TGTGCCAGCAGTGGAGACAGGGTTGATGGCTACACCTTC
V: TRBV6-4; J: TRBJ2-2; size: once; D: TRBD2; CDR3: CASSDSSGSGELFF; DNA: TGTGCCAGCAGTGACTCTAGCGGGAGCGGGGAGCTGTTTTTT
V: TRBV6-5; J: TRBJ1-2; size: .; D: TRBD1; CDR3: CASSYSWDSYGYTF; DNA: TGTGCCAGCAGTTACTCGTGGGACAGCTATGGCTACACCTTC
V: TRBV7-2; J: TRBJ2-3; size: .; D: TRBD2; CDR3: CASSPGLAERTDTQYF; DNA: TGTGCCAGCAGCCCGGGACTAGCGGAGCGCACAGATACGCAGTATTTT
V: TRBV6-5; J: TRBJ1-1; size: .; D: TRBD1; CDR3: CASSFRTGGTEAFF; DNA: TGTGCCAGCAGTTTTCGGACAGGAGGCACTGAAGCTTTCTTT
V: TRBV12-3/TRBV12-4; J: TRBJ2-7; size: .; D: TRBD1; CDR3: CASRPTGGNEQYF; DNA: TGTGCCAGCAGACCCACAGGGGGCAACGAGCAGTACTTC
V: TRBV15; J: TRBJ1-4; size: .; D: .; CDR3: CATSRGGGATNEKLFF; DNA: TGTGCCACCAGCAGAGGGGGGGGCGCAACTAATGAAAAACTGTTTTTT
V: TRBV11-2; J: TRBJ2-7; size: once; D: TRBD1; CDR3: CASSRDRGNEQYF; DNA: TGTGCCAGCAGTCGAGACAGGGGAAACGAGCAGTACTTC
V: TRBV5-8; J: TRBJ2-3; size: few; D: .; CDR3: CAIPAKGFHTDTQYF; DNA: TGTGCCATCCCGGCCAAGGGGTTCCACACAGATACGCAGTATTTT
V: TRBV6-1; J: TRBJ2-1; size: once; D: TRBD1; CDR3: CASSEPGQVGYEQFF; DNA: TGTGCCAGCAGTGAACCGGGACAGGTAGGCTATGAGCAGTTCTTC
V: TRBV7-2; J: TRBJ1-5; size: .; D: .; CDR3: CASSQSATGGQPQHF; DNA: TGTGCCAGCAGCCAGAGCGCCACGGGGGGTCAGCCCCAGCATTTT
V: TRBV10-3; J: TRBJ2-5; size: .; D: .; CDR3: CAISRDGETQYF; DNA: TGTGCCATCAGCAGGGATGGGGAGACCCAGTACTTC
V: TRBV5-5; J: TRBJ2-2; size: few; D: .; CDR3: CASSLVGTRNTGELFF; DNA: TGTGCCAGCAGCTTGGTGGGGACAAGGAACACCGGGGAGCTGTTTTTT
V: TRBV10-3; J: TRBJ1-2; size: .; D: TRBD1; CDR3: CAITGGGRYGYTF; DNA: TGTGCCATCACAGGGGGAGGCCGCTATGGCTACACCTTC
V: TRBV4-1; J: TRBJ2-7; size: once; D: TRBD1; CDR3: CASSHAYSGTGIYEQYF; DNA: TGCGCCAGCAGCCACGCCTATTCCGGGACAGGGATCTACGAGCAGTACTTC
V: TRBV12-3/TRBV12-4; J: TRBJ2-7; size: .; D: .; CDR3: CASSARSYEQYF; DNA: TGTGCCAGCAGTGCGAGATCTTACGAGCAGTACTTC
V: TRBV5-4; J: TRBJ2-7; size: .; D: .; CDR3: CASSLAGVPYEQYF; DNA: TGTGCCAGCAGCTTGGCGGGAGTCCCCTACGAGCAGTACTTC